This record concerns one T cell receptor (beta chain) sequence. These data originate in a study of sequential checkpoint blockade in melanoma. Study in general: Arm A got nivolumab then ipilimumab; arm B the reverse, 1:1.

Method: immunoSEQ multiplex PCR; TCRdb's copy keeps in-frame clones and lacks some. Of about 18,000 clones listed, 55% to 80% are singletons. The treatment denotes: randomized to nivolumab then ipilimumab (arm A) or the reverse (arm B). DNA-damaging chemotherapy had not been given to any patient beforehand. Live CD3+CD8+ CD19− CD56− cells were sorted from PBMCs. The CDR3 length is 13 residues. Looked up from germline, CDR1 is SGHAT and CDR2 is FQNNGV. J gave up 10 bases and V 5 bases, and 6 bases lay outside the gene matches. The source is a human donor with melanoma. Material: CD8+ T cells sorted from blood (inferred from file names), obtained from a patient given nivolumab and ipilimumab in sequence. The V call is TRBV11-2, the J call TRBJ2-7; 12 nucleotides agree with TRBD1. The CDR3 DNA sequence: TGTGCCAGCAGCGCCGGGACAGGGGGCTTTCAGTACTTC. It is translated as CASSAGTGGFQYF.